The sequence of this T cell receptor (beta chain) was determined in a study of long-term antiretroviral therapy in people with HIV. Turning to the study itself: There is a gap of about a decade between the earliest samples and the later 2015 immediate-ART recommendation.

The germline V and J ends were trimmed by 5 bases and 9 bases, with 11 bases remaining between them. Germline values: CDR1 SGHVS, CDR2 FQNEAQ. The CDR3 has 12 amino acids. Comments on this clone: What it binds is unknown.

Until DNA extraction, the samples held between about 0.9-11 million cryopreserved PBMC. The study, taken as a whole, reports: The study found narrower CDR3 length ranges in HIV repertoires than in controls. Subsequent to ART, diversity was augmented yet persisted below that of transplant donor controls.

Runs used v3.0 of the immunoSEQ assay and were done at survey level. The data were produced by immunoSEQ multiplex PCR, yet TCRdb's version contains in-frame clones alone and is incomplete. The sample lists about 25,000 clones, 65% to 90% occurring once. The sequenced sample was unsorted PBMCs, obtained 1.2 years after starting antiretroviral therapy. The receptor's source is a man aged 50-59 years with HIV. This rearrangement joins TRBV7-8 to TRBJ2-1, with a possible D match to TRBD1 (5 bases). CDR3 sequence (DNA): TGTGCCAGCAGCCTCCCTAGGGGTGAGCAGTTCTTC. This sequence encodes CASSLPRGEQFF.